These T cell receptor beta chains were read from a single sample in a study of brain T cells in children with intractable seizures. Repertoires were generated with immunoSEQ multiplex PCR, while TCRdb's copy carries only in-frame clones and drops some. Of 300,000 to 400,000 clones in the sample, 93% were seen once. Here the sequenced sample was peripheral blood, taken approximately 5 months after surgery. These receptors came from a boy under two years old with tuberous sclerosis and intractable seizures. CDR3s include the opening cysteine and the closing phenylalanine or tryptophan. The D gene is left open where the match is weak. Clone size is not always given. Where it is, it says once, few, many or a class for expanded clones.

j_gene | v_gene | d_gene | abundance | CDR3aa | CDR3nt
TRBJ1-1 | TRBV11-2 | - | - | CASTEVIGGTEAFF | TGTGCCAGCACCGAGGTGATCGGAGGCACTGAAGCTTTCTTT
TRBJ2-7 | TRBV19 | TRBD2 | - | CASSAGLAGYEQYF | TGTGCCAGTAGTGCCGGACTAGCGGGCTACGAGCAGTACTTC
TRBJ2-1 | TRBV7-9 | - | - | CASSSRDSRGNEQFF | TGTGCCAGCAGCTCTCGGGACTCCCGGGGGAATGAGCAGTTCTTC
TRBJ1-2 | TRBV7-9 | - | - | CASSQGQNYGYTF | TGTGCCAGCAGCCAAGGACAGAACTATGGCTACACCTTC
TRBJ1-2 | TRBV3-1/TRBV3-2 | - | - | CASSQSPWGVFIYSYGYTF | TGTGCCAGCAGCCAATCTCCATGGGGGGTATTCATATACTCTTATGGCTACACCTTC
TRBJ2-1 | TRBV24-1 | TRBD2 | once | CATSDRASGSSYNEQFF | TGTGCCACCAGTGATAGGGCTAGCGGAAGCTCCTACAATGAGCAGTTCTTC
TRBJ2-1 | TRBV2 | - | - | CAVLLARDNEQFF | TGTGCCGTACTACTAGCCCGTGACAATGAGCAGTTCTTC
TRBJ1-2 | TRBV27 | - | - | CASRPLPGAYGYTF | TGTGCCAGCAGACCCCTACCAGGGGCCTATGGCTACACCTTC
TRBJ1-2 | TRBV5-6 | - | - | CASSLGTDYGYTF | TGTGCCAGCAGCTTGGGGACAGACTATGGCTACACCTTC
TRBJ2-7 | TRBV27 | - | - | CASSPLGSPEQYF | TGTGCCAGCAGTCCCCTGGGAAGTCCCGAGCAGTACTTC
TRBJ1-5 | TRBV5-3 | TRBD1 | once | CARSPDRAVKPQHF | TGTGCCAGAAGCCCGGACAGGGCCGTGAAGCCCCAGCATTTT
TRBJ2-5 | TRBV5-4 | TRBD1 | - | CASSLGGQKETQYF | TGTGCCAGCAGCCTAGGGGGACAGAAAGAGACCCAGTACTTC
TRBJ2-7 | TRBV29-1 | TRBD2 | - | CSVLGLAGAYEQYF | TGCAGCGTTCTGGGACTAGCGGGAGCTTACGAGCAGTACTTC
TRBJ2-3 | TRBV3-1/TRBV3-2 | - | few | CASSQADTQYF | TGTGCCAGCAGCCAAGCAGATACGCAGTATTTT
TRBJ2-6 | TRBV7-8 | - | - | CASSLGYGAGSVIPGANVLTF | TGTGCCAGCAGCTTAGGGTACGGCGCAGGGAGCGTGATCCCTGGGGCCAACGTCCTGACTTTC
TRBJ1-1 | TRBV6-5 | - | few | CASSLQGTEAFF | TGTGCCAGCAGCCTACAGGGCACTGAAGCTTTCTTT
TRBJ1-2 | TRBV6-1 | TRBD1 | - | CASSLIQGVNYGYTF | TGTGCCAGCAGCCTGATCCAGGGGGTCAACTATGGCTACACCTTC
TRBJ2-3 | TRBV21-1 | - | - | CASSPVSGDTQYF | TGTGCCAGCAGTCCCGTTAGCGGAGATACGCAGTATTTT
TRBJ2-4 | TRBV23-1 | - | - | CASSQVGARAKNIQYF | TGCGCCAGCAGTCAAGTGGGAGCGAGGGCCAAAAACATTCAGTACTTC
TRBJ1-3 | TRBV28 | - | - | CASSLQFSGNTIYF | TGTGCCAGCAGTCTCCAGTTCTCTGGAAACACCATATATTTT
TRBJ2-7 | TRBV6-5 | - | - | CASTPAPRYEQYF | TGTGCCAGCACCCCTGCTCCCCGCTACGAGCAGTACTTC
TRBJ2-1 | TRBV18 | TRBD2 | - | CASSPGTSGRIPYNEQFF | TGTGCCAGCTCACCGGGGACTAGCGGGAGAATCCCCTACAATGAGCAGTTCTTC
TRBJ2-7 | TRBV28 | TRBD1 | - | CASSTPGQVGEQYF | TGTGCCAGCAGTACTCCAGGACAGGTAGGGGAGCAGTACTTC
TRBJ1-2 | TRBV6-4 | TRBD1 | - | CARYGTGVCGYTF | TGTGCCAGGTATGGGACAGGAGTATGTGGCTACACCTTC
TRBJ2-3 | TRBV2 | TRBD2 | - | CASQLADSTDTQYF | TGTGCCAGTCAACTAGCGGATAGCACAGATACGCAGTATTTT
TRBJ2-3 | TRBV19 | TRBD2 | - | CASSMLAGADTQYF | TGTGCCAGTAGTATGTTAGCGGGGGCAGATACGCAGTATTTT
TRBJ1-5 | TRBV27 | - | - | CASSLTGNQPQHF | TGTGCCAGCAGTTTAACGGGGAATCAGCCCCAGCATTTT
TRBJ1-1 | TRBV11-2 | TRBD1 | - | CASSLVTGQEAFF | TGTGCCAGCAGCTTAGTAACGGGACAGGAAGCTTTCTTT
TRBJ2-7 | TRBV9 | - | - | CASSPNGGSYEQYF | TGTGCCAGCAGCCCTAACGGGGGCTCCTACGAGCAGTACTTC
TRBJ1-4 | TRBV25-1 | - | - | CASSRSRANEKLFF | TGTGCCAGCAGTAGGTCACGGGCTAATGAAAAACTGTTTTTT
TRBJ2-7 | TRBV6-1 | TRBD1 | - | CASSEGGQGTYEQYF | TGTGCCAGCAGTGAAGGGGGACAGGGGACTTACGAGCAGTACTTC
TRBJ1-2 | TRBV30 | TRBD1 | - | CAWTGGQDLHYGYTF | TGTGCCTGGACCGGGGGACAGGATTTGCACTATGGCTACACCTTC
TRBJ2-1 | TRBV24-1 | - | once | CATSDFSTVDEQFF | TGTGCCACCAGTGATTTCTCCACGGTTGATGAGCAGTTCTTC
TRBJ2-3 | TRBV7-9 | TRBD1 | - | CASSSWTGMADTQYF | TGTGCCAGCAGCTCCTGGACAGGCATGGCAGATACGCAGTATTTT
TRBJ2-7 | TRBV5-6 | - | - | CASSLDRVVDEQYF | TGTGCCAGCAGCTTGGACAGGGTAGTAGACGAGCAGTACTTC
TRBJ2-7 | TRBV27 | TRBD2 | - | CASSFGTSGGNEQYF | TGTGCCAGCAGTTTTGGGACTAGCGGGGGTAACGAGCAGTACTTC
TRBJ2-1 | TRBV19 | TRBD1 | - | CASTAGQGERLQRQFF | TGTGCCAGTACCGCGGGACAGGGTGAGCGCCTACAGAGGCAGTTCTTC
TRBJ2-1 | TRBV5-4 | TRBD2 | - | CASSGTGTSEWFF | TGTGCCAGCAGCGGTACCGGGACTAGCGAATGGTTCTTC
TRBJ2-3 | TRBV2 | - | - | CASSDQFPFGVEADTQYF | TGTGCCAGCAGTGACCAATTCCCCTTCGGAGTGGAGGCAGATACGCAGTATTTT
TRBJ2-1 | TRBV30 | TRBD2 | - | CAWGRLAPRGNEQFF | TGTGCCTGGGGCCGACTAGCACCCCGGGGGAATGAGCAGTTCTTC
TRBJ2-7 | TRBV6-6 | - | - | CASSRRTFTGMNAYEQYF | TGTGCCAGCAGTCGCCGTACTTTCACAGGGATGAACGCCTACGAGCAGTACTTC
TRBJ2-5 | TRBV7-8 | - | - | CASFLRIQETQYF | TGTGCCAGCTTCCTAAGGATCCAAGAGACCCAGTACTTC
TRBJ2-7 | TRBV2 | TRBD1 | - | CASDSRDRAHEQYF | TGTGCCAGCGATAGCAGGGACAGGGCCCACGAGCAGTACTTC
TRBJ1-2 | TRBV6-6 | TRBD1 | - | CASSPSRDRAGLRGYTF | TGTGCCAGCAGTCCTTCGCGGGACAGGGCTGGCCTTAGGGGCTACACCTTC
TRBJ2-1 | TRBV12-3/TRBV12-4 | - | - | CASSFAIDEQFF | TGTGCCAGCAGTTTTGCAATCGATGAGCAGTTCTTC
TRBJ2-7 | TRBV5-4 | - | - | CASSPSGGYEQYF | TGTGCCAGCAGCCCCAGTGGAGGCTACGAGCAGTACTTC
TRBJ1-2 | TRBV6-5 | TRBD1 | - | CASSSFQGAPFYGYTF | TGTGCCAGCAGTTCCTTCCAGGGGGCCCCGTTTTATGGCTACACCTTC
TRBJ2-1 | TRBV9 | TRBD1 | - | CASSSRDRGPFPSGEQFF | TGTGCCAGCAGCTCCCGGGACAGGGGTCCCTTTCCCTCGGGTGAGCAGTTCTTC
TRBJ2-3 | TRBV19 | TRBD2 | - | CASSASGGRDTQYF | TGTGCCAGTAGTGCTTCGGGGGGGCGAGATACGCAGTATTTT
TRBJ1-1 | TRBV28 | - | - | CASSHHPSGSRTVMNTEAFF | TGTGCCAGCAGCCATCATCCTTCGGGATCCAGGACAGTAATGAACACTGAAGCTTTCTTT
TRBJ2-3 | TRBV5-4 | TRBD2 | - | CASSLALAGDVDTQYF | TGTGCCAGCAGCTTGGCGCTAGCGGGAGATGTAGATACGCAGTATTTT
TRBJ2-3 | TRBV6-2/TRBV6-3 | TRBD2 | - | CASSYPIAERGSSDTQYF | TGTGCCAGCAGTTACCCCATTGCCGAGCGGGGGTCCTCAGATACGCAGTATTTT
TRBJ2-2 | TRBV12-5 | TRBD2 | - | CASGSSMEAGGPGGELFF | TGTGCTAGTGGTTCGTCGATGGAAGCGGGAGGGCCAGGCGGGGAGCTGTTTTTT